A selection of T cell receptor beta chains follows, all from one sample in a study of blood T cell repertoires in COVID-19. TCRdb's copy holds only in-frame clones and misses some; the assay was immunoSEQ multiplex PCR. The table has tens of thousands of clones, approximately 80% seen once. Sequencing was performed on peripheral blood. These receptors were collected from a man between 65 and 85 years old with acute or convalescent COVID-19. Each CDR3 is given with its conserved first and last residue. The order of the fields is clone size, J gene, D gene, V gene, CDR3 protein. D genes are given only for firm matches. Clone size is not always given. Where it is, it says once, few, many or a class for expanded clones.

>-|TRBJ1-3|TRBD1|TRBV18
CASSPPETGVSGNTIYF
>-|TRBJ2-1|TRBD1|TRBV27
CASSPLTGTGVTNEQFF
>-|TRBJ2-5|TRBD1|TRBV5-6
CASSLEGTGKIETQYF
>-|TRBJ1-1|-|TRBV6-5
CASRLAGSMNTEAFF
>-|TRBJ2-5|TRBD1|TRBV30
CAWSVGDSQETQYF
>once|TRBJ1-1|-|TRBV9
CASSVGLPNTEAFF
>-|TRBJ1-1|TRBD1|TRBV29-1
CSGDRVGGIDTEAFF
>-|TRBJ2-2|TRBD1|TRBV27
CASSLSMDPGQGKRELFF
>-|TRBJ1-4|-|TRBV5-1
CASSLAQNEKLFF
>-|TRBJ1-2|TRBD1|TRBV5-4
CASSSGQGVGGYTF
>-|TRBJ1-1|-|TRBV18
CASSPGNTEAFF
>-|TRBJ1-4|-|TRBV5-6
CASSLAGGADNEKLFF
>-|TRBJ1-2|-|TRBV5-1
CASSLVGEVDYGYTF
>many|TRBJ1-1|-|TRBV28
CASSPTANTEAFF
>-|TRBJ2-3|-|TRBV7-3
CASSLTARSTQYF
>-|TRBJ2-3|TRBD2|TRBV5-6
CASSLLSSGRTDTQYF
>few|TRBJ1-1|TRBD1|TRBV4-2
CASSQLGQGAGNTEAFF
>-|TRBJ1-6|-|TRBV12-3/TRBV12-4
CASSSTGQSPLHF
>-|TRBJ1-2|-|TRBV6-6
CASSLLREGSYGYTF
>-|TRBJ1-1|TRBD1|TRBV7-8
CASSLVTGTGLGLSNAEAFF
>-|TRBJ1-2|-|TRBV19
CATTQGGGTYGYTF
>-|TRBJ1-2|-|TRBV5-1
CASSSGGWGKTDGYTF
>-|TRBJ2-3|TRBD1|TRBV2
CASSSIGTGFTDTQYF
>-|TRBJ2-7|TRBD1|TRBV7-2
CASSFTDGIGTGYDEQYF
>few|TRBJ1-4|TRBD1|TRBV7-9
CAGRNRGATTNEKLFF
>-|TRBJ1-1|-|TRBV7-3
CASSSQGNTEAFF
>few|TRBJ1-2|-|TRBV5-1
CASSSMQYGYTF
>-|TRBJ2-5|-|TRBV5-1
CASSYYSRQETQYF
>few|TRBJ2-7|-|TRBV5-1
CASSNKGRGVGYEQYF
>-|TRBJ1-2|TRBD1|TRBV6-4
CASSKGRDREPYGYTF
>many|TRBJ1-6|-|TRBV30
CAWSRGGRSPLHF
>-|TRBJ1-1|-|TRBV15
CATSRDLGLATEAFF
>-|TRBJ1-2|TRBD1|TRBV29-1
CSVKPGQGYGYTF
>-|TRBJ1-3|-|TRBV11-2
CASREQEATGNTIYF